Reported below is one T cell receptor (beta chain). Its antigen is still unknown. The protocol was immunoSEQ multiplex PCR, while the TCRdb copy is restricted to in-frame clones and leaves out a portion. The table has over a million clones, roughly 98.5% seen once; the top ten hold 0.36%. This entry is derived from a study of shared clonotypes between healthy human individuals. At the level of the study: For every donor, three CD4 naive, three CD4 memory, two CD8 naive and one CD8 memory plates were used.

The V end was cut by 5 bases, the J end by 7 bases, with 15 bases between. Germline V gene data show CDR1 as SGHTA and CDR2 as FQGNSA. The CDR3 extends over 14 amino acids. Overall study findings and caveats: Since donors were few, the genetic and exposure-history diversity represented was limited. It was only blood that was sampled, and tissue repertoires likely differ. Large sequencing depth failed to make sorted-subset sequencing complete, rarefaction showed.

The source of this sequence is a man aged 30 to 39 in good health. The chain joins TRBV7-2 to TRBJ1-5; D remains ambiguous. The sequencing sample was made of naive CD4+ T cells sorted from blood. Subset given: CD45RA+ positively selected. In nucleotides, the CDR3 is TGTGCCAGCAGCCCGGCGGGATATGGCCAGCCCCAGCATTTT. Its translation: CASSPAGYGQPQHF.